The 9 T cell receptor beta chains below all came from one sample that was sequenced in a study of shared clonotypes between healthy human individuals. Data came from immunoSEQ multiplex PCR; TCRdb stores just in-frame clones and leaves some out. The sample records roughly 2 million clones, around 95% being singletons. Sequences were obtained from naive CD4+ T cells sorted from blood. Subset: CD45RA+ positively selected. The receptor source for this set is a man younger than 30 in good health.

The chain has TRBV11-3 and TRBJ1-2; D gene ambiguous. This CDR3 spans 11 amino acids. Looked up from germline, CDR1 is SGHNT and CDR2 is YENEEA. V was cut by 5 bases and J by 8 bases, with 9 bases left in between. Here the CDR3 DNA reads TGTGCCAGCAGCCGAGGAGAAGGCTACACCTTC. Its translation: CASSRGEGYTF. The variable domain in full, with the rest retrieved from reference TRBV11-3 and TRBJ1-2, is EAGVVQSPRYKIIEKKQPVAFWCNPISGHNTLYWYLQNLGQGPELLIRYENEEAVDDSQLPKDRFSAERLKGVDSTLKIQPAELGDSAVYLCASSRGEGYTFGSGTRLTVV.

V and J are TRBV2 and TRBJ1-2; D remains ambiguous. CDR1 and CDR2 (germline): SNHLY, FYNNEI. CDR3 size: 13 residues. Trimming took 3 bases from V and 5 from J, leaving 10 bases between them. CDR3 DNA: TGTGCCAGCAGTGATTTCCAGAATTATGGCTACACCTTC. Translation: CASSDFQNYGYTF.

The V and J genes are TRBV6-5 and TRBJ1-6, with TRBD1 matching 8 bases. V was clipped by 6 bases and J by 5 bases; unmatched bases: 6. Germline loops: CDR1 MNHEY, CDR2 SVGAGI. This CDR3 spans 15 amino acids. This CDR3 reads CASRGGQVNNSPLHF. The CDR3 DNA follows: TGTGCCAGCAGGGGGGGACAGGTGAATAATTCACCCCTCCACTTT.

A note on this clone: In the same sample, other DNA sequences code for this CDR3. This chain joins TRBV7-9 and TRBJ1-5; D unclear. Germline values: CDR1 SEHNR, CDR2 FQNEAQ (reference sequence). This CDR3 comprises 15 residues. The V and J ends lost 1 base and 0 bases respectively, with 7 bases between them. The CDR3: CASSLGDNSNQPQHF. The CDR3 DNA reads as TGTGCCAGCAGCTTAGGAGATAATAGCAATCAGCCCCAGCATTTT.

The chain joins TRBV10-3 to TRBJ2-3, with TRBD1 as a possible D gene (5 bases). CDR1 is ENHRY, CDR2 SYGVKD, per germline. The CDR3 has 15 amino acids. Between the trimmed V and J ends, which lost 1 base and 2 bases, there was a span of 10 bases. The CDR3 DNA sequence: TGTGCCATCAGTGAGTGGTCAGGGTTCACAGATACGCAGTATTTT. Its protein product is CAISEWSGFTDTQYF.

The chain carries TRBV7-2 and TRBJ2-7; D is possibly TRBD1 (6 bases). The germline V and J ends were trimmed by 5 bases and 3 bases, with 11 bases remaining between them. The CDR3 consists of 13 residues. Germline-derived CDR1 and CDR2 are SGHTA and FQGNSA. The CDR3 region has the DNA TGTGCCAGCAGCCGACAGGCCTTCTACGAGCAGTACTTC. Translating gives CASSRQAFYEQYF. Full variable domain (rest looked up from reference TRBV7-2 and TRBJ2-7): GAGVSQSPSNKVTEKGKDVELRCDPISGHTALYWYRQSLGQGLEFLIYFQGNSAPDKSGLPSDRFSAERTGGSVSTLTIQRTQQEDSAVYLCASSRQAFYEQYFGPGTRLTVT.

The V and J genes are TRBV19 and TRBJ2-2, with 7 positions matching TRBD1. The CDR3 is 14 residues long. Unmatched junction bases numbered 6, after V lost 11 bases and J lost 0 bases. Per germline, CDR1 LNHDA and CDR2 SQIVND (reference sequence). The DNA of the CDR3 is TGTGCCGCGAAGGGACAGTCGAACACCGGGGAGCTGTTTTTT. It encodes CAAKGQSNTGELFF.

This clone appeared once. The chain is built from TRBV11-1 and TRBJ1-2, with D unclear. The CDR3 loop spans 13 amino acids. Trimming took 4 bases from V and 8 from J, leaving 14 bases between them. The germline V gene encodes CDR1 SGHAT and CDR2 FQDESV (reference sequence). The chain's CDR3 is CASSYPGSGGYTF. DNA for the CDR3: TGTGCCAGCAGCTACCCGGGGTCAGGAGGCTACACCTTC. Filled out from reference TRBV11-1 and TRBJ1-2, the complete variable domain reads EAEVAQSPRYKITEKSQAVAFWCDPISGHATLYWYRQILGQGPELLVQFQDESVVDDSQLPKDRFSAERLKGVDSTLKIQPAELGDSAMYLCASSYPGSGGYTFGSGTRLTVV.

The rearrangement links TRBV5-1 to TRBJ1-4; 8 bases map to TRBD1. This CDR3 comprises 17 residues. The germline V gene encodes CDR1 SGHRS and CDR2 YFSETQ. V lost 4 bases, J lost 8 bases, and 16 bases stayed unmatched. In nucleotides, the CDR3 is TGCGCCAGCAGCCCCGAACGCTCGGGACAGGTGGGGGAAAAACTGTTTTTT. Residues: CASSPERSGQVGEKLFF.